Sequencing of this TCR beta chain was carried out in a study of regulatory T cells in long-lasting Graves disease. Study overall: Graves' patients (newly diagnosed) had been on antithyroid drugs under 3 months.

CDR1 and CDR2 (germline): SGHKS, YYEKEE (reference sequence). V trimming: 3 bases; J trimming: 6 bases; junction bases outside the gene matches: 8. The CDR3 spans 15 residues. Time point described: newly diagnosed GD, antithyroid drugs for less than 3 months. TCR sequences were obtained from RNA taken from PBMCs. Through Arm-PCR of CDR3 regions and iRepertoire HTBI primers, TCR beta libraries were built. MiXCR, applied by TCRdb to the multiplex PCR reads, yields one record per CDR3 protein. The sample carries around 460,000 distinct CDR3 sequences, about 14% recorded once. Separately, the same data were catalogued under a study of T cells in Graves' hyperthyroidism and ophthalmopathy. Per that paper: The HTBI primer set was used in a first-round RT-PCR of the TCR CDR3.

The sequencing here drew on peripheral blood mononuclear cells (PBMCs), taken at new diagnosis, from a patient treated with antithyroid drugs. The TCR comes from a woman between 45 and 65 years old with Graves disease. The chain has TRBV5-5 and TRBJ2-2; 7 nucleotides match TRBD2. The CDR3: CASSSGLVRSGELFF. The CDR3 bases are TGTGCCAGCAGCTCAGGACTAGTTCGGTCCGGGGAGCTGTTTTTT. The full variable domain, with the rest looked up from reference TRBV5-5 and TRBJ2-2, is DAGVTQSPTHLIKTRGQQVTLRCSPISGHKSVSWYQQVLGQGPQFIFQYYEKEERGRGNFPDRFSARQFPNYSSELNVNALLLGDSALYLCASSSGLVRSGELFFGEGSRLTVL.